The clone carrying this TCR beta chain was seen only a few times. Unique molecular identifiers were built into the TCRbeta library. TCRdb fed the PCR reads into MiXCR, producing one record per CDR3 protein. The table has 70,000 to 95,000 distinct CDR3 sequences, about 12% seen once; the top ten hold approximately 15%. This entry comes from a study of T-cell reconstitution after alpha-beta-depleted transplantation in children. CDR1 is MNHEY and CDR2 is SVGEGT in the germline V gene. This CDR3 has 16 residues. V gave up 0 bases and J gave up 2 bases; unmatched junction bases: 4. The clonotype comes from a human donor who donated a stem cell graft to a child with inherited bone marrow failure. The rearrangement links TRBV6-2 or TRBV6-3 to TRBJ2-1; TRBD1 matches at 7 bases. This material consisted of PBMCs from the stem cell graft donor, taken from the stem cell graft. The CDR3 nucleotides are TGTGCCAGCAGTTACTCGGGGACAGCTCCCTACAATGAGCAGTTCTTC. It translates to CASSYSGTAPYNEQFF.